This entry describes one T cell receptor (beta chain). At least ten counts were recorded for this clonotype. Its antigen target is currently unknown. Nothing much larger sits one base from this clone, and base qualities are not available. The data belong to a study of breast tumors, draining lymph nodes, adjacent tissues (dated by TCRdb to the mid-2010s). Study-wide context: In breast cancer patients, the study compared the TCR beta repertoires of tumor, adjacent nontumor tissue and axillary lymph nodes. In human breast cancer, the study set out to evaluate how tumor, surrounding tissue and draining lymph node repertoires relate to one another and whether T cells may move between these sites. Overall study results and their limits: The data were judged consistent with most tumor T cells deriving from the lymph node and then expanding within tumor tissue. Tumors showed preferential V and J gene usage, and their T-cell repertoire diversity fell below that of lymph nodes yet above that of nontumor tissue. Tumor and nontumor tissue repertoires were found to be significantly more similar in luminal-like than in basal-like breast cancer. The conclusion that tumor T cells originate in lymph nodes was framed as consistent with a hypothesis rather than directly demonstrated.

The lymph node samples were taken from the axillary draining lymph nodes of breast cancer patients. V gives up 3 bases and J gives up 0 bases, and the segment between their germline ends measures 13 bases. In the germline V gene (reference sequence), CDR1 corresponds to DFQATT and CDR2 to SNEGSKA. Reading from cysteine to phenylalanine, the CDR3 counts 15 amino acids. Only CDR3 DNA is held: 45 bases, read in frame from base 1. The reads were generated on an Illumina HiSeq 2000. TCR beta chain libraries were generated through multiplex PCR amplification. High-throughput sequencing was used to analyze the amplified TCR beta chain products. TCRdb ran its own pipeline on the public reads, namely fastp trimming at Q25 and MiXCR clone calling, and kept in-frame beta chains. Records with the same CDR3 protein are collapsed into one entry carrying the most frequent genes and DNA. The sample table contains roughly 80,000 distinct CDR3 sequences; only one count was recorded for roughly 19% of them. The top ten clonotypes cover approximately 2.5% of the sample.

The chain is assembled from TRBV20-1 and TRBJ2-3; the D gene identity is not certain. Sequenced input: axillary lymph node tissue. The receptor's source is a female donor with breast cancer. Some clones in this sample may be carry-over from other donors' samples. Here the CDR3 is given as CSASGYPTSTDTQYF. In nucleotides, the sequence is TGCAGTGCTAGCGGGTACCCAACTAGCACAGATACGCAGTATTTT.